Given below is one T cell receptor (beta chain) in context. Its antigen remains unidentified. Donors had no recently reported acute infections or vaccinations and were HIV-negative. Naive CD45RA+ and memory CD45RA-negative subsets were split from CD4+ cells. Researchers divided each subset's genomic DNA evenly across several immunoSEQ plates. TCRdb's table, derived via immunoSEQ multiplex PCR, lists solely in-frame clones and lacks some. The table shows 1 million to 1.3 million clones, with approximately 80% occurring only once. The data belong to a study of shared clonotypes between healthy human individuals. Study-wide results and caveats: On the whole, naive subsets had larger estimated richness than memory subsets had.

The CDR3 length is 12 residues. With 7 bases removed from V and 7 bases from J, the gap between germline ends came to 14 bases. Germline CDR1 reads MNHEY; CDR2 reads SMNVEV (reference sequence). Sequenced sample: memory CD4+ T cells from PBMCs. Subset: CD45RA-negative fraction. V is TRBV27 and J is TRBJ2-7; weak D call: TRBD2 (7 bases). The clonotype comes from a man younger than 30 in good health. Some clones in this sample may be carry-over from other donors' samples. The DNA of the CDR3 is TGTGCCAGCATGGGGGGGGCTAAAGAGCAGTACTTC. This gives the protein CASMGGAKEQYF.